This T cell receptor beta chain was sequenced in a study of technical replicates of blood from a few donors. V trimming: 5 bases; J trimming: 7 bases; junction bases outside the gene matches: 6. The CDR3 contains 15 residues. Per germline, CDR1 SGHTA and CDR2 FQGNSA. TCRdb keeps only in-frame clones here, not all; method: immunoSEQ multiplex PCR. The sample records 60,000 or so clones, about 83% being singletons. The V gene is TRBV7-2, the J gene TRBJ1-5; the match to TRBD1 covers 12 bases. The sample comprised PBMCs. This TCR was recovered from a human donor in good health. Some clones in this sample may be carry-over from other donors' samples. The CDR3 is CASSVGTGGSQPQHF. The DNA of the CDR3 is TGTGCCAGCAGCGTCGGGACAGGGGGCTCCCAGCCCCAGCATTTT.